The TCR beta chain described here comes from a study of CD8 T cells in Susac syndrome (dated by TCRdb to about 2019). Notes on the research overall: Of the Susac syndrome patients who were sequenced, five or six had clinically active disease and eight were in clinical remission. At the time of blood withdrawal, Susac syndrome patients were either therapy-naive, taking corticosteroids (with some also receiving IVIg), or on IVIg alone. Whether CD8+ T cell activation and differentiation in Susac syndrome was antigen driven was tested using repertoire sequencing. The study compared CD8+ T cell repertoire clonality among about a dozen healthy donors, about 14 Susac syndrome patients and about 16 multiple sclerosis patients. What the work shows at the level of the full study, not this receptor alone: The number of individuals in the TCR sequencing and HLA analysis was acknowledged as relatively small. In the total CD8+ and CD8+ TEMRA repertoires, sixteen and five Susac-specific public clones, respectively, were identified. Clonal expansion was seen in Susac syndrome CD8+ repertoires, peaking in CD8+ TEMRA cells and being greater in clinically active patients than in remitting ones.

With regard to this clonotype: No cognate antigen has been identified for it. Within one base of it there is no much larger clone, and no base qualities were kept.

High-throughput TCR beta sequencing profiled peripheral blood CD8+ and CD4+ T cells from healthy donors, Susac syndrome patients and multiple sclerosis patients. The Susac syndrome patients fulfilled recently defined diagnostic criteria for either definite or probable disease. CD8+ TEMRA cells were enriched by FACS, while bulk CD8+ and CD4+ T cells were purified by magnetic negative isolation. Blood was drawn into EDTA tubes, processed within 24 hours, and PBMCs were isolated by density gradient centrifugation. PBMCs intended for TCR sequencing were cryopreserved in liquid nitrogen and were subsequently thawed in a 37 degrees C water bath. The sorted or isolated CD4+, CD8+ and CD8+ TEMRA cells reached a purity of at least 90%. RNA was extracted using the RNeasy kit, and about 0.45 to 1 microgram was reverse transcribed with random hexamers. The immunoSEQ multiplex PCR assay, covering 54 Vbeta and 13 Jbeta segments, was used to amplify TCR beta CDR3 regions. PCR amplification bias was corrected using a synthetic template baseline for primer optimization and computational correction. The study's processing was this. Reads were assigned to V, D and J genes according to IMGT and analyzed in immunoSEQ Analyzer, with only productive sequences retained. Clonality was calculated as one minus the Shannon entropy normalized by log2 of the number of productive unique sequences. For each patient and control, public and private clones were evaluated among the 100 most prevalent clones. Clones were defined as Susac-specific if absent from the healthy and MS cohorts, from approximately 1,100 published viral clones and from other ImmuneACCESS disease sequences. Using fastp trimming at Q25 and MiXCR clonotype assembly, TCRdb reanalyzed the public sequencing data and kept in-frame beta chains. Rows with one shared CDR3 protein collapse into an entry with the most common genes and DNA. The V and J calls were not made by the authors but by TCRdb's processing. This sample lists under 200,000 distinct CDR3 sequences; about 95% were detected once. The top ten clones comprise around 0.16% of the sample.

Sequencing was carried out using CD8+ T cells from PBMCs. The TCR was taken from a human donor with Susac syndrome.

The CDR3 protein: CASSPRLAGWYNEQFF. The DNA reads as follows: TGTGCCAGCAGCCCCCGACTAGCGGGGTGGTACAATGAGCAGTTCTTC. This sequence uses TRBV14 and TRBJ2-1; the central 11 bases match TRBD2. V is cut back by 4 bases and J by 4 bases, with 6 bases in the junction unmatched. For CDR1 and CDR2, the germline V gene lists SGHDN and FVKESK. The CDR3 covers 16 residues, taking in both the cysteine and the phenylalanine. The only DNA kept is the CDR3, 48 bases in frame from the first base.